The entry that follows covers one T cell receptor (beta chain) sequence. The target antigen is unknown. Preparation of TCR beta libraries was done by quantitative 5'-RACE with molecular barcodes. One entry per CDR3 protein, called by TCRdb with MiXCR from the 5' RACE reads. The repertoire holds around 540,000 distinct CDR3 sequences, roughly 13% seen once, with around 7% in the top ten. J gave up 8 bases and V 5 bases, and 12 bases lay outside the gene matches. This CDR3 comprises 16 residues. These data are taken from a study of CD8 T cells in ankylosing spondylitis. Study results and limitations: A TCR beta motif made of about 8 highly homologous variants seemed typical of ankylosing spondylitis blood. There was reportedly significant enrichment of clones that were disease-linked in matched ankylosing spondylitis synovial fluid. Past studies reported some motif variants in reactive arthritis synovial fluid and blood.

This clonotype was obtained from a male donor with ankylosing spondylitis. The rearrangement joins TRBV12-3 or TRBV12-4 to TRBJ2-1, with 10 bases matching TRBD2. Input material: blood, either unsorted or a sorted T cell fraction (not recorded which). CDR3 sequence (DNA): TGTGCCAGCAGTCCGAGGGGTAGCGGGAGGATGGATGAGCAGTTCTTC. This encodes CASSPRGSGRMDEQFF.